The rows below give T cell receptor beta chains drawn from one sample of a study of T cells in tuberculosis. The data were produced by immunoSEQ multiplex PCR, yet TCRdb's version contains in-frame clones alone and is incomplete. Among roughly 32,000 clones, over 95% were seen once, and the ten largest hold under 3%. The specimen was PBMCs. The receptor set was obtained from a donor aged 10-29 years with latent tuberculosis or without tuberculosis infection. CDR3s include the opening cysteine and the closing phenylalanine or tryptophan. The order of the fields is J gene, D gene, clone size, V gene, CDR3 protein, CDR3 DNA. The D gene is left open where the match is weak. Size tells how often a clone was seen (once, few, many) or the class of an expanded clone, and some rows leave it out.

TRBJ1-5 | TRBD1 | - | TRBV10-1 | CASSEGQVDQPQHF | TGCGCCAGCAGTGAAGGACAGGTGGATCAGCCCCAGCATTTT
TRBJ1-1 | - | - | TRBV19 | CASSISGNTEAFF | TGTGCCAGTAGTATTTCAGGTAACACTGAAGCTTTCTTT
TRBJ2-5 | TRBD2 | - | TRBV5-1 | CASSLLPAGTSGRMEETQYF | TGCGCCAGCAGTTTGCTCCCTGCCGGGACTAGCGGGAGAATGGAAGAGACCCAGTACTTC
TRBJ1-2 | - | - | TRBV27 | CASSSSREGYTF | TGTGCCAGCAGTTCGTCCCGGGAGGGCTACACCTTC
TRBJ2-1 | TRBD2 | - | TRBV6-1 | CASTATSGSYNEQFF | TGTGCCAGCACCGCAACTAGCGGAAGTTACAATGAGCAGTTCTTC
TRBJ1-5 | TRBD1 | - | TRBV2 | CASSSKGDRNQPQHF | TGTGCCAGCAGTTCTAAGGGGGACAGAAATCAGCCCCAGCATTTT
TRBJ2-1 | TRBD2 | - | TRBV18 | CASSPRSGGVGSYNEQFF | TGTGCCAGCTCACCAAGGAGCGGGGGGGTGGGATCCTACAATGAGCAGTTCTTC
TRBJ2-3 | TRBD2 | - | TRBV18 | CASSPYHGGGSVDTQYF | TGTGCCAGCTCACCCTACCACGGCGGGGGGTCCGTAGATACGCAGTATTTT
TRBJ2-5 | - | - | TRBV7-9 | CASSFGTQETQYF | TGTGCCAGCAGCTTCGGGACTCAGGAGACCCAGTACTTC
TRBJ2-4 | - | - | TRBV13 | CASSLAHGGIQYF | TGTGCCAGCAGCTTAGCCCACGGTGGCATTCAGTACTTC
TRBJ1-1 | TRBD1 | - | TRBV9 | CASSSGTVKNTEAFF | TGTGCCAGCAGCTCCGGGACAGTTAAGAACACTGAAGCTTTCTTT
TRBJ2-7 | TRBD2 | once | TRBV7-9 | CASSFGLAGDDEQYF | TGTGCCAGCAGCTTTGGACTAGCGGGAGACGACGAGCAGTACTTC
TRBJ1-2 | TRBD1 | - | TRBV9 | CASSVVSGGADGYTF | TGTGCCAGCAGCGTAGTGTCAGGGGGCGCGGATGGCTACACCTTC
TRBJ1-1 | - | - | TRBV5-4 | CASSGYDRNTEAFF | TGTGCCAGCAGCGGCTACGACAGAAACACTGAAGCTTTCTTT
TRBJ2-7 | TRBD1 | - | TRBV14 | CASSQKMPSGTGPYEQYF | TGTGCCAGCAGCCAAAAGATGCCCTCCGGGACAGGCCCCTACGAGCAGTACTTC
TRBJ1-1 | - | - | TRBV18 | CASSPTMGNTEAFF | TGTGCCAGCTCACCGACTATGGGGAACACTGAAGCTTTCTTT
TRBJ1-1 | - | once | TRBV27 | CASSSPSQGTEAFF | TGTGCCAGCAGTTCCCCTTCCCAGGGCACTGAAGCTTTCTTT
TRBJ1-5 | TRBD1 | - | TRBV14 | CASSQEPGRWHRGVSNQPQHF | TGTGCCAGCAGCCAAGAACCGGGACGGTGGCACAGGGGGGTTAGCAATCAGCCCCAGCATTTT
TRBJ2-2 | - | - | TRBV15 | CATSWDTDTGELFF | TGTGCCACCAGCTGGGACACCGACACCGGGGAGCTGTTTTTT
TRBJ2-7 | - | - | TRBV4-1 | CASSHSGPRGSYEQYF | TGCGCCAGCAGCCACTCCGGGCCGCGGGGCTCCTACGAGCAGTACTTC
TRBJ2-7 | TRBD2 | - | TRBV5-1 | CASSLGGLAGGDEQYF | TGCGCCAGCAGCTTGGGGGGACTAGCGGGAGGTGACGAGCAGTACTTC
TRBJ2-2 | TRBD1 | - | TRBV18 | CASSPGQGADTGELFF | TGTGCCAGCTCACCGGGACAGGGGGCGGACACCGGGGAGCTGTTTTTT